This entry lists 16 T cell receptor beta chains sequenced from one sample in a study of blood T cell repertoires in COVID-19. Assay: immunoSEQ multiplex PCR; the TCRdb copy retains only in-frame clones and omits some. The data contain about 140,000 clones, about 80% of them singletons. What was sequenced was peripheral blood. The receptors derive from a man in his fifties with acute or convalescent COVID-19.

On this clone: This clone may be a read error of a much larger clone one base away. This sample includes further DNA sequences coding for the same CDR3. The J gene is TRBJ1-1, the V gene TRBV6-5; perhaps TRBD1 as D (6 bases). The CDR3 is 13 amino acids. Germline assignment: CDR1 MNHEY and CDR2 SVGAGI. The V end lost 8 bases, the J end lost 4 bases, and 14 bases lay between the germline ends. Here the CDR3 DNA reads TGTGCCAGCCGGGGGGGGGCGGGCACTGAAGCTTTCTTT. Protein product: CASRGGAGTEAFF.

The DNA for the CDR3 is TGTGCCAGCAGTCCCGCGGGGAGCGGAACGCAGTATTTT. Translating it yields CASSPAGSGTQYF. The chain has TRBV7-3 and TRBJ2-3; possible D gene TRBD2, 6 bases. The germline V gene encodes CDR1 SGHTA and CDR2 FQGTGA. There are 13 residues in the CDR3. The V end lost 6 bases, the J end lost 9 bases, and 16 bases lay between the germline ends.

A few counts support this clone. The CDR3 coding sequence is TGTGCCAGCAGCCACACAGGGGAATTCAATCAGCCCCAGCATTTT. Amino acid sequence: CASSHTGEFNQPQHF. The V gene is TRBV6-5, the J gene TRBJ1-5; TRBD1 matches at 7 bases. Germline loops: CDR1 MNHEY, CDR2 SVGAGI. Trimming at V came to 6 bases and at J to 3 bases, leaving 8 bases not matched to a gene. There are 15 residues in the CDR3.

This chain joins TRBV27 and TRBJ1-1, with a tentative D call TRBD1 (6 bases). The CDR3 is 16 amino acids. V was shortened by 1 base and J by 0 bases, with 12 bases between the two germline ends. Germline assignment: CDR1 MNHEY and CDR2 SMNVEV (reference sequence). In DNA, the CDR3 is TGTGCCAGCAGTTTATTAGGCAGGGGCTTGAACACTGAAGCTTTCTTT. Translated: CASSLLGRGLNTEAFF.

The genes are TRBV27 and TRBJ2-7; TRBD2 matches 13 bases. J lost 2 bases, V lost 6 bases, and 4 bases had no gene match. Per germline, CDR1 MNHEY and CDR2 SMNVEV (reference sequence). CDR3 length: 15 amino acids. The CDR3 region has the DNA TGTGCCAGCAGACGGACTAGCGGGGGCGCCTACGAGCAGTACGTC. It translates to CASRRTSGGAYEQYV.

The chain links TRBV7-2 to TRBJ2-7; 11 bases agree with TRBD2. The germline V gene encodes CDR1 SGHTA and CDR2 FQGNSA. There are 17 residues in the CDR3. V shed 2 bases, J shed 2 bases, and the junction held 8 bases outside the gene matches. DNA of the CDR3: TGTGCCAGCAGCTTATACTTGACTAGCGGGGCCGCCTACGAGCAGTACGTC. This codes for CASSLYLTSGAAYEQYV.

This chain connects TRBV2 to TRBJ1-3, with D uncertain. Germline CDR1 SNHLY, CDR2 FYNNEI. The CDR3 loop spans 18 amino acids. Trimming left V 0 bases short and J 1 base short, with 16 bases between. The CDR3 region has the DNA TGTGCCAGCAGTGAAGCGCATGGTTTTGGAGTATCTGGAAACACCATATATTTT. Its translation is CASSEAHGFGVSGNTIYF.

This sequence joins TRBV5-1 and TRBJ2-3; 10 nucleotides match TRBD1. Germline CDR1 and CDR2: SGHRS and YFSETQ. J was trimmed by 2 bases and V by 7 bases; bases with no gene match: 7. The CDR3 totals 15 residues. Here the CDR3 DNA reads TGCGCCAGCTATCCCGGGACAGGGGCCACAGATACGCAGTATTTT. Its protein product is CASYPGTGATDTQYF.

V is TRBV10-3 and J is TRBJ2-3; D may be TRBD2 (5 bases). Germline CDR1 is ENHRY and CDR2 is SYGVKD. This CDR3 is 12 amino acids long. V lost 7 bases to trimming and J lost 5 bases, with 10 bases between them. The CDR3: CAINEGQDTQYF. The CDR3 bases are TGTGCCATCAACGAGGGCCAAGATACGCAGTATTTT.

In its sample, this clone was seen once. The chain recombines TRBV24-1 with TRBJ2-2; 7 positions match TRBD2. Germline V gene lookup returns CDR1 KGHDR and CDR2 SFDVKD. V dropped 3 bases and J dropped 0; count of bases not matched to a gene: 3. The CDR3 consists of 16 residues. In DNA form, the CDR3 reads TGTGCCACCAGTGATGCTACTAGCGCGAACACCGGGGAGCTGTTTTTT. The encoded protein is CATSDATSANTGELFF.

The count of this clone is one. J is TRBJ2-7 and V is TRBV5-4; tentative D call: TRBD2 (6 bases). CDR3 length equals 17 residues. Looked up from germline, CDR1 is SGHNT and CDR2 is YYREEE (reference sequence). Trimming removed 4 bases at V and 5 bases at J, with 25 bases between. CDR3: CASSHLGWGVLSHEQYV. CDR3 DNA sequence: TGTGCCAGCAGCCATTTGGGGTGGGGGGTCTTATCCCACGAGCAGTACGTC.

The chain has TRBV19 and TRBJ2-6, with TRBD2 matching 7 bases. This CDR3 region has 15 residues. The germline gives CDR1 LNHDA, CDR2 SQIVND (reference sequence). Trimming took 5 bases from V and 4 from J; bases not matched to a gene: 5. The CDR3 sequence: CASSQRLAGANVLTF. The CDR3 nucleotides are TGTGCCAGTAGTCAAAGACTAGCCGGGGCCAACGTCCTGACTTTC. Filled out from reference TRBV19 and TRBJ2-6, the complete variable domain reads DGGITQSPKYLFRKEGQNVTLSCEQNLNHDAMYWYRQDPGQGLRLIYYSQIVNDFQKGDIAEGYSVSREKKESFPLTVTSAQKNPTAFYLCASSQRLAGANVLTFGAGSRLTVL.

The rearrangement joins TRBV5-5 to TRBJ1-2; 8 nucleotides agree with TRBD1. The germline gives CDR1 SGHKS, CDR2 YYEKEE (reference sequence). The CDR3 extends over 16 amino acids. V trimming: 0 bases; J trimming: 4 bases; junction bases outside the gene matches: 8. The CDR3 DNA reads as TGTGCCAGCAGCTTGGTGACAGGGGCCGACTTCTATGGCTACACCTTC. As protein: CASSLVTGADFYGYTF. The full variable domain, rest sourced from reference TRBV5-5 and TRBJ1-2, is DAGVTQSPTHLIKTRGQQVTLRCSPISGHKSVSWYQQVLGQGPQFIFQYYEKEERGRGNFPDRFSARQFPNYSSELNVNALLLGDSALYLCASSLVTGADFYGYTFGSGTRLTVV.

V usage is TRBV5-1 and J usage is TRBJ1-4; D gene ambiguous. CDR1 is SGHRS, CDR2 YFSETQ, per germline. V shed 0 bases and J shed 8 bases, with 11 bases lying between them. CDR3 size: 14 residues. Here the CDR3 reads CASSLAAGGEKLFF. The DNA of the CDR3 is TGCGCCAGCAGCTTGGCCGCAGGTGGAGAAAAACTGTTTTTT.

V usage is TRBV28 and J usage is TRBJ2-3; D perhaps matches TRBD1 (6 bases). The CDR3 is 12 amino acids. V was clipped by 10 bases and J by 9 bases, with 17 bases between them. Germline CDR1 reads MDHEN; CDR2 reads SYDVKM. CDR3 sequence reads: CATIGPGGTQYF. CDR3 sequence (DNA): TGTGCCACCATAGGACCTGGGGGCACGCAGTATTTT.

V usage is TRBV19 and J usage is TRBJ2-1; TRBD2 matches 13 bases. The V segment lost 5 bases and the J segment 3 bases; nucleotides outside the gene matches: 4. Germline CDR1 reads LNHDA; CDR2 reads SQIVND (reference sequence). The CDR3 is made up of 16 amino acids. The CDR3 loop reads CASSGRLAGGYNEQFF. CDR3 nucleotide sequence: TGTGCCAGTAGTGGAAGACTAGCGGGGGGCTACAATGAGCAGTTCTTC.